A single sample is the source of the 7 T cell receptor beta chains below, sequenced in a study of radiation and T cells in renal cell carcinoma. Time point of the sample: blood 4 weeks post-SBRT, at nephrectomy. Noted treatment: 15 Gy SBRT to primary tumor, nephrectomy 4 weeks later. The assay was immunoSEQ multiplex PCR, and TCRdb's table has in-frame clones only and misses some. The sample carries about 83,000 clones, approximately 87% recorded once. The specimen was blood, collected from a patient whose treatment included radiotherapy and nephrectomy. The receptors originated from a woman aged 55-70 years with renal cell carcinoma.

The chain uses TRBV7-9 and TRBJ2-3, with 10 bases matching TRBD2. Unmatched junction bases numbered 8, after V lost 5 bases and J lost 6 bases. Per the germline V gene, CDR1 is SEHNR and CDR2 is FQNEAQ (reference sequence). This CDR3 is 15 amino acids long. The CDR3 DNA follows: TGTGCCAGCAGCCCCCCTCTAGCGGGAGAGGATACGCAGTATTTT. The encoded protein is CASSPPLAGEDTQYF.

V usage is TRBV11-2 and J usage is TRBJ2-1, with 9 bases identical to TRBD2. V dropped 3 bases and J dropped 13; count of bases not matched to a gene: 7. In germline, CDR1 is SGHAT, CDR2 FQNNGV. The CDR3 runs 13 residues. The CDR3 nucleotides are TGTGCCAGCAGCTTGGGGCGGGAGGGCCGTCAGTTCTTC. Amino acids: CASSLGREGRQFF.

The chain uses TRBV10-3 and TRBJ2-7, with 7 bases aligning to TRBD1. V dropped 10 bases and J dropped 0; count of bases not matched to a gene: 6. Germline values: CDR1 ENHRY, CDR2 SYGVKD. The CDR3 is 13 amino acids. The CDR3 region is CATEGQNSYEQYF. The CDR3 DNA sequence: TGTGCCACCGAGGGACAGAACTCCTACGAGCAGTACTTC.

CDR3 in DNA: TGCGCCAGCAGCCCCGTGGGGGCTCTGCCCGGGGAGCTGTTTTTT. Translating gives CASSPVGALPGELFF. The V gene is TRBV4-1, the J gene TRBJ2-2, with D possibly matching TRBD1 (6 bases). Germline V CDR1 and CDR2: MGHRA, YSYEKL. Trimming took 4 bases from V and 6 from J, leaving 15 bases between them. CDR3 length: 15 residues.

The V gene is TRBV7-9, the J gene TRBJ1-3; the D is unclear. Looked up from germline, CDR1 is SEHNR and CDR2 is FQNEAQ (reference sequence). This CDR3 is built from 14 residues. The germline V and J ends were trimmed by 0 bases and 8 bases, with 11 bases remaining between them. The CDR3 is CASSLAAAGDTIYF. CDR3 nucleotide sequence: TGTGCCAGCAGCTTAGCGGCAGCTGGGGACACCATATATTTT. Full variable domain (missing parts from reference TRBV7-9 and TRBJ1-3): DTGVSQNPRHKITKRGQNVTFRCDPISEHNRLYWYRQTLGQGPEFLTYFQNEAQLEKSRLLSDRFSAERPKGSFSTLEIQRTEQGDSAMYLCASSLAAAGDTIYFGEGSWLTVV.

This clone occurred once. Written as DNA, the CDR3 is TGTGCCAGCAGAATGGGACAGGGGGTTTACAATGAGCAGTTCTTC. Its translation: CASRMGQGVYNEQFF. The V gene is TRBV28, the J gene TRBJ2-1; the match to TRBD1 covers 11 bases. Germline lookup yields CDR1 MDHEN and CDR2 SYDVKM. CDR3 length: 15 residues. V was pared by 6 bases and J by 4 bases, with 5 bases of the junction left unmatched.

The chain has TRBV7-9 and TRBJ1-1; a weak D match, TRBD1 (5 bases). Germline CDR1 SEHNR, CDR2 FQNEAQ (reference sequence). V lost 7 bases and J lost 1, with 13 bases in between. The CDR3 runs 14 residues. The CDR3 DNA is TGTGCCAGCACCTCGGGGCAACCGAACACTGAAGCTTTCTTT. It encodes CASTSGQPNTEAFF.